This T cell receptor beta chain was recorded in a study of metastatic and nonmetastatic thyroid tumors (dated by TCRdb to the early 2020s). Context from the whole study: Repertoires were compared across peripheral blood and tumor or nodule tissue samples from malignant and benign thyroid patients.

General findings and caveats noted by the study authors: TCR beta diversity was reported as significantly higher in malignant tumors than in benign nodules, in both blood and tumor samples.

Relative to germline, V is 6 bases shorter and J is 4 bases shorter, with 25 bases between their ends. The germline V gene specifies SGHRS as CDR1 and YFSETQ as CDR2. Counted from cysteine to phenylalanine, this CDR3 has 17 amino acids. Here the CDR3 DNA is all that survives: 51 bases in frame from base 1. Comments on this clone: The specificity of this receptor is unknown. No base qualities exist here, and no much larger clone lies one base off it.

The library was obtained by PCR. Sequencing instrument: Illumina HiSeq 4000. High-throughput sequencing was used to profile the CDR3 region of the TCR beta-chain in every patient. The authors' pipeline ran thus. A classifier to discriminate distant-metastatic papillary thyroid cancer patients was built from CDR3 differences across clinicopathological groups. To measure repertoire diversity the researchers used the Shannon index, while the Morisita-Horn index served to gauge how similar the tumor and blood repertoires were. TCRdb redid the processing of the public reads, applying fastp at Q25 and MiXCR, and retained in-frame beta chains. These V and J calls originate from TCRdb's pipeline instead of the authors' own analysis. This sample comprises 13,000 to 15,000 clones, approximately 12% of them detected only once. Approximately 14% of the sample lies in the top ten. No treatment had been received by any patient before thyroid surgery. Patient clinical samples collected from the early 2010s to the late 2010s were retrospectively analysed using T-cell receptor beta sequencing.

The material sequenced was blood. The receptor was isolated from a female donor with papillary thyroid cancer or a benign thyroid nodule (not recorded which). Some clones in this sample may be carry-over from other donors' samples. The V and J genes are TRBV5-1 and TRBJ1-2, and the D gene may be TRBD1, 5 bases matching. The DNA sequence is TGCGCCAGCACCCCTGATATAACAGGAGGAATCTCCTATGGCTACACCTTC. This is translated as CASTPDITGGISYGYTF. Reference TRBV5-1 and TRBJ1-2 proteins supply the regions before and after the CDR3; the full variable domain is: KAGVTQTPRYLIKTRGQQVTLSCSPISGHRSVSWYQQTPGQGLQFLFEYFSETQRNKGNFPGRFSGRQFSNSRSEMNVSTLELGDSALYLCASTPDITGGISYGYTFGSGTRLTVV.